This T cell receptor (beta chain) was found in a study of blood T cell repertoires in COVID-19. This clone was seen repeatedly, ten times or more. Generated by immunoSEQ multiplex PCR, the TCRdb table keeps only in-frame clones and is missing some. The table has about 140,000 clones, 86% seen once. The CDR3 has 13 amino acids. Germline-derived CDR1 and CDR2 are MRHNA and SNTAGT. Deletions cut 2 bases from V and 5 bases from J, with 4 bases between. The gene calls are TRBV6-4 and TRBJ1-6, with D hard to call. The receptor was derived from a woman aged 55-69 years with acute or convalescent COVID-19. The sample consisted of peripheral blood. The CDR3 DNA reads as TGTGCCAGCAGTGACGGAGATAATTCACCCCTCCACTTT. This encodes CASSDGDNSPLHF.